These 4 T cell receptor beta chains were all obtained from the same sample, sequenced in a study of blood T cell repertoires in COVID-19. Profiling relied on immunoSEQ multiplex PCR, and the TCRdb table lists in-frame clones only, not all of them. The sample has approximately 63,000 clones, around 80% seen once. The specimen sequenced was peripheral blood. The receptors originated from a woman between 65 and 79 years old with acute or convalescent COVID-19.

This chain joins TRBV11-2 and TRBJ1-3; D perhaps matches TRBD1 (5 bases). Germline CDR1 and CDR2: SGHAT and FQNNGV. V was pared by 1 base and J by 2 bases, with 12 bases between. This CDR3 region has 16 residues. CDR3 protein: CASSLVEGFAGNTIYF. The DNA for the CDR3 is TGTGCCAGCAGCTTAGTGGAGGGGTTTGCTGGAAACACCATATATTTT.

The rearrangement links TRBV3-1 (or the pseudogene TRBV3-2) to TRBJ1-6; no clear D. The CDR3 has 18 residues. The germline V gene encodes CDR1 LGHDT and CDR2 YNNKEL (reference sequence). V was cut by 0 bases and J by 0 bases, with 12 bases left in between. CDR3: CASSQDPRRGSYNSPLHF. DNA for the CDR3: TGTGCCAGCAGCCAAGACCCCAGACGGGGCTCCTATAATTCACCCCTCCACTTT.

The rearrangement uses TRBV14 and TRBJ2-1; 7 bases align to TRBD2. The CDR3 has 17 residues. Germline values: CDR1 SGHDN, CDR2 FVKESK. J gave up 5 bases and V 1 base, and 11 bases lay outside the gene matches. The CDR3 DNA reads TGTGCCAGCAGCCAAGCCAGGTGGGGGGGTGCAAACAATGAGCAGTTCTTC. Its translation: CASSQARWGGANNEQFF.

This clone was counted between two and nine times. The chain employs TRBV3-1 (or the pseudogene TRBV3-2) and TRBJ1-6; D is uncertain. Deletions cut 5 bases from V and 3 bases from J, with 17 bases between. The CDR3 has 17 residues. Looked up from germline, CDR1 is LGHDT and CDR2 is YNNKEL (reference sequence). The CDR3 region has the DNA TGTGCCAGCAGCTCCACGCAGGCCGCACTCTATAATTCACCCCTCCACTTT. This codes for CASSSTQAALYNSPLHF.